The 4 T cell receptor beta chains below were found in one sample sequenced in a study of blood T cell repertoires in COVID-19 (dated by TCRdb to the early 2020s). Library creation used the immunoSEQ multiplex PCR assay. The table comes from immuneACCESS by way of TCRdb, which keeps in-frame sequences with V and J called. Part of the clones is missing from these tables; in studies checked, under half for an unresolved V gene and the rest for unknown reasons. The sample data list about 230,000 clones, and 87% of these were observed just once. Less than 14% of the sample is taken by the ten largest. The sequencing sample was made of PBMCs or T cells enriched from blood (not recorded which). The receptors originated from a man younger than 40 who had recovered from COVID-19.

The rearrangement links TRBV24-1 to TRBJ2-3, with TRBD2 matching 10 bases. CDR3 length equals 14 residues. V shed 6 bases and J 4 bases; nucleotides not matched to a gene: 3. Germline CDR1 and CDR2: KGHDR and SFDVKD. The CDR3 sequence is CATSRAGGADTQYF. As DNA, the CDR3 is TGTGCCACCAGTAGAGCGGGAGGGGCAGATACGCAGTATTTT.

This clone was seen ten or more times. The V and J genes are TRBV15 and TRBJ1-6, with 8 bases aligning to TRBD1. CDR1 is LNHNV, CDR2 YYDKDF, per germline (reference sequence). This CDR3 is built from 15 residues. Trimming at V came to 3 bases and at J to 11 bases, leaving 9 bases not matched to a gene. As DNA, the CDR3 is TGTGCCACCAGCAGCTCCGGACAGGGACAGGCACCCCTCCACTTT. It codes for CATSSSGQGQAPLHF.

CDR3 in amino acids: CASSPATGNYGYTF. The CDR3 nucleotides read TGTGCCAGCAGTCCCGCTACAGGGAACTATGGCTACACCTTC. This sequence joins TRBV28 and TRBJ1-2; tentatively, D is TRBD1 (6 bases). V dropped 5 bases and J dropped 2 bases, with 12 bases sitting between them. CDR1 MDHEN and CDR2 SYDVKM come from the germline V gene. The length of the CDR3 is 14 residues.

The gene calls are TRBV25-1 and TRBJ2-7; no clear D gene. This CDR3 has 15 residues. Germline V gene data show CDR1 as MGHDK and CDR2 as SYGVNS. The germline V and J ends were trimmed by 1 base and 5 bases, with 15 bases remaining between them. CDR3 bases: TGTGCCAGCAGTGAATTGAACAGTCCTATGGACGAGCAGTACTTC. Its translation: CASSELNSPMDEQYF.